These T cell receptor beta chains were read from a single sample in a study of PD-1 blockade in classical Hodgkin lymphoma. Data came from immunoSEQ multiplex PCR; TCRdb stores just in-frame clones and leaves some out. The sample has tens of thousands of clones, 80% seen once; the top ten hold about a sixth. The material sequenced was peripheral blood mononuclear cells (PBMCs), taken before the second cycle of nivolumab. The receptor source for this set is a human donor with classical Hodgkin lymphoma. Both conserved end residues are part of each CDR3. A D gene is named only where the DNA matches it firmly. A clone size is listed for some rows: how often the clone was seen (once, few, many), or a class if it is expanded.

>-|-|TRBJ1-4|TRBV2|15
TGTGCCAGCAGTGACGGGGGGGCGTTTGATGAAAAACTGTTTTTT
CASSDGGAFDEKLFF
>-|-|TRBJ2-2|TRBV19|17
TGTGCCAGTAGTATAGGTTTAGGGCGGGCGAACACCGGGGAGCTGTTTTTT
CASSIGLGRANTGELFF
>-|-|TRBJ1-4|TRBV5-1|13
TGCGCCAGCAGCTTGGGGTTAGGGGAAAAACTGTTTTTT
CASSLGLGEKLFF
>-|TRBD1|TRBJ2-5|TRBV19|16
TGTGCCAGTAGTGTATCGACAGGGGGTGCGTTATGGACCCAGTACTTC
CASSVSTGGALWTQYF
>-|-|TRBJ2-3|TRBV6-1|11
TGTGCCGCAGCTCTTATCGATACGCAGTATTTT
CAAALIDTQYF
>-|-|TRBJ2-7|TRBV5-1|14
TGCGCCAGCAGCGGAGGCAGCCCTCTCGACGAGCAGTACTTC
CASSGGSPLDEQYF
>-|TRBD1|TRBJ1-5|TRBV28|15
TGTGCCAGCAGGCTGGGACAGGGAGGCAATCAGCCCCAGCATTTT
CASRLGQGGNQPQHF
>-|-|TRBJ1-2|TRBV30|14
TGTGCCTGGAGATGGGGCCACGAGAATTATGGCTACACCTTC
CAWRWGHENYGYTF
>-|TRBD1|TRBJ2-5|TRBV19|18
TGTGCCAGTAGTATAGGACAGGGTCTCACCCCATTTCAAGAGACCCAGTACTTC
CASSIGQGLTPFQETQYF
>-|TRBD1|TRBJ2-7|TRBV4-1|15
TGCGCCAGCAGCCGCGAGGACAGGGCTTCCTACGAGCAGTACTTC
CASSREDRASYEQYF
>-|-|TRBJ2-1|TRBV7-3|13
TGTGCCAGCAGCTTGGCAGGTAGCAATGAGCAGTTCTTC
CASSLAGSNEQFF
>few|-|TRBJ2-5|TRBV5-1|16
TGCGCCAGCAGCTTGGATGCAGAATCCGTTCGGGAGACCCAGTACTTC
CASSLDAESVRETQYF
>-|-|TRBJ1-1|TRBV11-2|14
TGTGCCAGCACGTTATTTAGGCAGTCCTCCGAAGCTTTCTTT
CASTLFRQSSEAFF
>-|TRBD2|TRBJ2-7|TRBV28|15
TGTGCCAGCAGTCCTCCGGGACTAGAAGCTACCGAGCAGTACTTC
CASSPPGLEATEQYF